This is a list of T cell receptor beta chains from one sample in a study of response to subunit inactivated influenza vaccine. MiXCR was run by TCRdb on the RT-PCR reads, yielding one entry per CDR3 protein. Of around 180,000 distinct CDR3 sequences in the sample, about a tenth are singletons; the top ten hold approximately 11%. The sequencing here drew on non-naive T cells sorted from PBMCs, taken on the day of vaccination. The source is a man aged 50 to 60 who received an inactivated influenza vaccine. Both conserved end residues are part of each CDR3. The order of the fields is D gene, clone size, J gene, V gene, CDR3 protein, CDR3 DNA. The D gene is left open where the match is weak. Not all rows give a size; the values are once, few, many and, for expanded clones, a class.

>TRBD1|.|TRBJ2-5|TRBV5-1
CASSTGQGASETQYF
TGCGCCAGCAGCACGGGACAGGGGGCATCAGAGACCCAGTACTTC
>.|few|TRBJ1-1|TRBV18
CASSPQTYTEAFF
TGTGCCAGCTCACCTCAGACCTACACTGAAGCTTTCTTT
>TRBD1|few|TRBJ1-5|TRBV4-1
CASSQEGGGQGRQPQHF
TGCGCCAGCAGCCAAGAGGGGGGTGGACAGGGAAGGCAGCCCCAGCATTTT
>.|few|TRBJ2-5|TRBV5-5
CASSPGRQPNQETQYF
TGTGCCAGCAGCCCCGGAAGGCAGCCTAACCAAGAGACCCAGTACTTC
>TRBD2|.|TRBJ2-5|TRBV28
CASSPQRGGQETQYF
TGTGCCAGCAGCCCCCAACGGGGGGGCCAAGAGACCCAGTACTTC
>.|many|TRBJ2-7|TRBV12-3/TRBV12-4
CASSGSLYEQYF
TGTGCCAGCAGTGGATCCCTCTACGAGCAGTACTTC
>.|.|TRBJ2-7|TRBV21-1
CASSRLPYEQYF
TGTGCCAGCAGCAGATTGCCGTACGAGCAGTACTTC
>TRBD1|many|TRBJ2-7|TRBV27
CASSVAGTGIYEQYF
TGTGCCAGCAGTGTAGCCGGGACAGGGATCTACGAGCAGTACTTC
>TRBD2|.|TRBJ2-1|TRBV7-8
CASSPGGGGPYNEQFF
TGTGCCAGCAGCCCAGGAGGCGGGGGGCCCTACAATGAGCAGTTCTTC
>.|.|TRBJ2-5|TRBV28
CASSTWGVLATYQETQYF
TGTGCCAGCAGCACCTGGGGGGTCCTAGCGACCTACCAAGAGACCCAGTACTTC
>TRBD1|few|TRBJ2-5|TRBV5-1
CASSRTGIFQETQYF
TGCGCCAGCAGCAGGACAGGGATCTTCCAAGAGACCCAGTACTTC
>.|many|TRBJ2-5|TRBV4-3
CASSQDGSGSPKTQYF
TGCGCCAGCAGCCAAGATGGGTCAGGGAGCCCCAAAACCCAGTACTTC
>TRBD2|many|TRBJ2-1|TRBV5-1
CASSLAGGASGYNEQFF
TGCGCCAGCAGCTTGGCCGGAGGGGCTAGCGGATACAATGAGCAGTTCTTC
>TRBD1|many|TRBJ2-2|TRBV6-2/TRBV6-3
CASSYRGRDTGELFF
TGTGCCAGCAGTTACAGGGGGCGCGACACCGGGGAACTGTTTTTT
>.|many|TRBJ1-5|TRBV5-1
CASSLEPGLNQPQHF
TGCGCCAGCAGCTTGGAGCCAGGCCTTAATCAGCCCCAGCATTTT
>TRBD1|many|TRBJ1-2|TRBV7-2
CASSLTGVEGYTF
TGTGCCAGCAGCTTGACAGGGGTTGAGGGCTACACCTTC
>.|.|TRBJ2-2|TRBV7-2
CASSLVTANTGELFF
TGTGCCAGCAGCTTAGTCACAGCGAACACCGGGGAGCTGTTTTTT
>.|many|TRBJ2-1|TRBV21-1
CANDEGHYNEQFF
TGTGCGAACGACGAGGGGCACTACAATGAGCAGTTCTTC
>.|few|TRBJ2-7|TRBV7-4
CASSSAWGYISYEQYF
TGTGCCAGCAGCTCTGCCTGGGGGTATATCTCTTACGAGCAGTACTTC
>.|few|TRBJ1-4|TRBV7-2
CASSLAQGIGNEKLFF
TGTGCCAGCAGCTTAGCGCAGGGTATAGGGAATGAAAAACTGTTTTTT
>.|.|TRBJ2-1|TRBV9
CASSERPDNEQFF
TGTGCCAGCAGCGAGCGCCCGGACAATGAGCAGTTCTTC
>TRBD2|few|TRBJ2-3|TRBV7-2
CASSKAGGLGRTDTQYF
TGTGCCAGCAGCAAAGCGGGGGGGCTTGGTAGGACAGATACGCAGTATTTT
>TRBD2|.|TRBJ2-1|TRBV29-1
CSSGDGGNEQFF
TGCAGCTCCGGGGACGGGGGGAATGAGCAGTTCTTC
>.|many|TRBJ2-3|TRBV5-1
CASSQEGEFTDTQYF
TGCGCCAGCAGCCAAGAGGGCGAGTTCACAGATACGCAGTATTTT
>.|many|TRBJ1-6|TRBV20-1
CSATPGNSPLHF
TGCAGTGCTACCCCGGGAAATTCACCCCTCCACTTT
>.|many|TRBJ2-7|TRBV12-3/TRBV12-4
CASSLEQLSYEQYF
TGTGCCAGCAGTTTAGAGCAACTCTCCTACGAGCAGTACTTC
>.|many|TRBJ1-1|TRBV5-1
CASSITAGNTEAFF
TGCGCCAGCAGCATAACAGCCGGGAACACTGAAGCTTTCTTT
>.|.|TRBJ2-5|TRBV5-1
CASSLDGGGGQETQYF
TGCGCCAGCAGCTTGGATGGGGGCGGCGGCCAAGAGACCCAGTACTTC
>.|.|TRBJ2-5|TRBV11-2
CASTGNSETQYF
TGTGCCAGCACCGGAAATTCAGAGACCCAGTACTTC
>.|.|TRBJ1-3|TRBV9
CASSVQGGMNTIYF
TGTGCCAGCAGCGTACAGGGCGGTATGAACACCATATATTTT
>TRBD2|.|TRBJ2-1|TRBV20-1
CSARNSGSNEQFF
TGCAGTGCTAGGAATAGCGGGAGCAATGAGCAGTTCTTC
>.|.|TRBJ2-5|TRBV6-5
CASSYSRARQETQYF
TGTGCCAGCAGTTACTCGAGGGCTAGGCAAGAGACCCAGTACTTC
>.|few|TRBJ2-7|TRBV7-3
CASSPRGGSTYEQYF
TGTGCCAGCAGCCCTCGTGGTGGCTCTACCTACGAGCAGTACTTC
>TRBD2|few|TRBJ2-5|TRBV11-2
CASSSRTSWFQETQYF
TGTGCCAGCAGCTCACGGACTAGTTGGTTCCAAGAGACCCAGTACTTC
>TRBD2|few|TRBJ2-7|TRBV19
CASSILPGGSYEQYF
TGTGCCAGTAGTATCTTGCCGGGGGGTTCCTACGAGCAGTACTTC